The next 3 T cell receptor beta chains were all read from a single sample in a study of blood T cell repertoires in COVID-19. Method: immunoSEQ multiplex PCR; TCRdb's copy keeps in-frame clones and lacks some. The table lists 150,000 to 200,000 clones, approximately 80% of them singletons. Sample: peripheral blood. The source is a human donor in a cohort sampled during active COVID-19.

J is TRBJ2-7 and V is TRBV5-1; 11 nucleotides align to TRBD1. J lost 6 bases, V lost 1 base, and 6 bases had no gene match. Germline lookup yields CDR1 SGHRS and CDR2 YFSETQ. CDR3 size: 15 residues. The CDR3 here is CASSLFGQGAVEQYF. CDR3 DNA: TGCGCCAGCAGCTTGTTTGGACAGGGGGCGGTCGAGCAGTACTTC. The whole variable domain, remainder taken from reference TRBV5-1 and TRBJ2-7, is KAGVTQTPRYLIKTRGQQVTLSCSPISGHRSVSWYQQTPGQGLQFLFEYFSETQRNKGNFPGRFSGRQFSNSRSEMNVSTLELGDSALYLCASSLFGQGAVEQYFGPGTRLTVT.

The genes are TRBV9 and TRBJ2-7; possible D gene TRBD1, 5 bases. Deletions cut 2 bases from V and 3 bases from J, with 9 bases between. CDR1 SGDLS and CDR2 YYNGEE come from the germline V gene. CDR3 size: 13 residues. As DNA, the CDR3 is TGTGCCAGCAGCGTTGGGGCCTACTACGAGCAGTACTTC. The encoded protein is CASSVGAYYEQYF.

CDR3 bases: TGTGCCAGCAGTTCCGGGACTGGCTACGAGCAGTACTTC. Protein: CASSSGTGYEQYF. The V and J genes are TRBV27 and TRBJ2-7, with D maybe TRBD2 (6 bases). Germline V gene data show CDR1 as MNHEY and CDR2 as SMNVEV (reference sequence). V was shortened by 4 bases and J by 3 bases, with 10 bases between the two germline ends. The CDR3 covers 13 residues.